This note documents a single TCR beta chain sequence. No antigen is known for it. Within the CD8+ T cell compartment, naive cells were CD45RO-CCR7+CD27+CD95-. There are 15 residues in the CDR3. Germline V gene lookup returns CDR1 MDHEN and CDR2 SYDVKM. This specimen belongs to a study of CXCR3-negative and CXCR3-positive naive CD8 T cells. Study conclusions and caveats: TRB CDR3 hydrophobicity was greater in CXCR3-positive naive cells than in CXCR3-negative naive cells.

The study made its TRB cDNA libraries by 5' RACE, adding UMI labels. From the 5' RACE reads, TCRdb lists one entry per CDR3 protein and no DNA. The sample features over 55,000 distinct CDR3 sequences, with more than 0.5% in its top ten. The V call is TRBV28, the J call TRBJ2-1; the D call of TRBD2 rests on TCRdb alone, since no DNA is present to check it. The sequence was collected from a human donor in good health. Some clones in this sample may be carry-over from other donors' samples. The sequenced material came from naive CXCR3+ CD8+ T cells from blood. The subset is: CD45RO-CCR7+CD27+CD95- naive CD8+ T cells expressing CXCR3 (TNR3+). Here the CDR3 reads CASRPLAGAYNEQFF.